This T cell receptor (beta chain) was retrieved from a study of T cells in Graves' hyperthyroidism and ophthalmopathy. Study results and caveats: Peripheral blood also featured most of the thyroid clonotypes expanded above 0.001. It was a median around seven months before onset that the model predicted ophthalmopathy.

Amplification of TCR beta CDR3 regions was performed using RNA transcripts as template. Initially, a first-round RT-PCR of the TCR CDR3 employed the HTBI primer set. TCRdb re-derived calls from the multiplex PCR reads in MiXCR, one entry per CDR3 protein. The sample carries some 350,000 distinct CDR3 sequences, approximately 14% recorded once. With duration under 3 months, ophthalmopathy was active: Clinical Activity Score at least 3, NOSPECS at least 4. The PBMCs studied were ones that came from 10 ml fresh peripheral blood. Comments on this clonotype: Its antigen is undetermined.

The germline CDR1 and CDR2 sequences are LGHNA and YNFKEQ. V lost 0 bases and J 4 bases, leaving 12 bases between the germline ends. There are 15 residues in the CDR3. Sequenced material: blood. The chain joins TRBV4-2 to TRBJ1-1, with a possible D match to TRBD1 (5 bases). The receptor was isolated from a woman in her fifties or sixties with Graves' ophthalmopathy. CDR3 in DNA: TGTGCCAGCAGCCAAGATAGCGGGGCGCGCACTGAAGCTTTCTTT. Protein: CASSQDSGARTEAFF.